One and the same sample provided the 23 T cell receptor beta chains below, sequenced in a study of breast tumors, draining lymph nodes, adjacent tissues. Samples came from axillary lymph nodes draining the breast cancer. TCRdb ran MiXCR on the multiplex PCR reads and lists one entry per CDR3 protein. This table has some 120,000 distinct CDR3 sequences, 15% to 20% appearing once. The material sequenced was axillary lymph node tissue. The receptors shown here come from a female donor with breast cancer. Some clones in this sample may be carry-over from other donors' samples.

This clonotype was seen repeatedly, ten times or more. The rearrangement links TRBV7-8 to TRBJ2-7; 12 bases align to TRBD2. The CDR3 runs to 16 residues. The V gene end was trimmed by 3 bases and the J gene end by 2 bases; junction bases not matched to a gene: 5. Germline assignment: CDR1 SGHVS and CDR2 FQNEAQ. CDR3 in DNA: TGTGCCAGCAGCTTCCTGGCTAGCGGGGGGGCCTACGAGCAGTACTTC. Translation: CASSFLASGGAYEQYF.

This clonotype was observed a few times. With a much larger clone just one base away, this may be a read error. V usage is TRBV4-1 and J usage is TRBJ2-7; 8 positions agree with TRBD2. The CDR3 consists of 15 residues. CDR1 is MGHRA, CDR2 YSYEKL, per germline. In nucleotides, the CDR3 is TGCGCCAGCGGCCACTCCGGGACTAGCTCCTACGAGCAGTACTTC. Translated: CASGHSGTSSYEQYF.

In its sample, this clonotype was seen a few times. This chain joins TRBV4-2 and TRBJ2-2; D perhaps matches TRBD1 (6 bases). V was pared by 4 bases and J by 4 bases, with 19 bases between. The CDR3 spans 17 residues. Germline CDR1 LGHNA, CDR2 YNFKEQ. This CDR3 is CASSRETGPRITGELFF. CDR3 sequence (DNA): TGTGCCAGCAGCCGAGAAACAGGGCCGCGGATCACCGGGGAGCTGTTTTTT.

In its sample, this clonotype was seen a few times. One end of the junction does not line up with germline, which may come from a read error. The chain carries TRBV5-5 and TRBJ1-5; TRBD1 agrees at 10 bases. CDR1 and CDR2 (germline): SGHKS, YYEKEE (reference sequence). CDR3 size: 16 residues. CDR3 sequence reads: CASSLALTGGKQPQHF. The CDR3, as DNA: TGTGCCAGCAGCTTGGCCTTGACAGGGGGCAAGCAGCCCCAGCATTTT.

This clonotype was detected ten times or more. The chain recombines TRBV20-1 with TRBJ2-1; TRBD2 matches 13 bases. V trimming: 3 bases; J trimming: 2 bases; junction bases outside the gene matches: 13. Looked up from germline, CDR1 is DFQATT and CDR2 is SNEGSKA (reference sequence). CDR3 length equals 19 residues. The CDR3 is CSASQGLGTSGATYNEQFF. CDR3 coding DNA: TGCAGTGCTAGTCAGGGGTTAGGGACTAGCGGGGCCACCTACAATGAGCAGTTCTTC.

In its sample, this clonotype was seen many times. Written as DNA, the CDR3 is TGTGCCAGCAGCCCCGAGACCGGGTTCGGCTACACCTTC. Encoded protein: CASSPETGFGYTF. The V call is TRBV6-5, the J call TRBJ1-2; no firm D call. Germline V gene data show CDR1 as MNHEY and CDR2 as SVGAGI. Trimming took 6 bases from V and 8 from J, leaving 16 bases between them. The CDR3 loop spans 13 amino acids.

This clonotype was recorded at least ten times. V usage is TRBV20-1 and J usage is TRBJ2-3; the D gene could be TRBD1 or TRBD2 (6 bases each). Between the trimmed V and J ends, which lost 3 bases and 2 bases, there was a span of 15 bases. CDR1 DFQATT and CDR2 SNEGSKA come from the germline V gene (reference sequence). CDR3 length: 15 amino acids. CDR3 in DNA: TGCAGTGCTAGGCGAAGGGGGGACTTCACAGATACGCAGTATTTT. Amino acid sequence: CSARRRGDFTDTQYF.

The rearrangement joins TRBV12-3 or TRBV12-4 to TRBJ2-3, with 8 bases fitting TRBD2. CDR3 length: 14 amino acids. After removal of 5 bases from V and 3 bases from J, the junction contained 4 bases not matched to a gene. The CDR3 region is CASSGGRMTDTQYF. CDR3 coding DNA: TGTGCCAGCAGTGGCGGGAGGATGACAGATACGCAGTATTTT.

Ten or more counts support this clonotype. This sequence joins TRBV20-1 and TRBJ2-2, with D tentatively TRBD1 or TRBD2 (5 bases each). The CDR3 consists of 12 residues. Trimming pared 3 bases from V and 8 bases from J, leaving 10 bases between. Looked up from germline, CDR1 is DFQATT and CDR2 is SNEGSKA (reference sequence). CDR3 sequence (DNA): TGCAGTGCTAGTTGGGGGAAAGGGGAGCTGTTTTTT. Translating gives CSASWGKGELFF.

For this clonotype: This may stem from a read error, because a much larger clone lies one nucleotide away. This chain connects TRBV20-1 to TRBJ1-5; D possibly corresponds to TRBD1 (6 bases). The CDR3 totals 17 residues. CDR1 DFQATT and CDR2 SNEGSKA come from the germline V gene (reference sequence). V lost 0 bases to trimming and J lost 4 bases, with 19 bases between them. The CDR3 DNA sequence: TGCAGTGCTAGAGATGGAAGCTTCGGGACACAAAATCAGCCCCAGCATTTT. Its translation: CSARDGSFGTQNQPQHF.

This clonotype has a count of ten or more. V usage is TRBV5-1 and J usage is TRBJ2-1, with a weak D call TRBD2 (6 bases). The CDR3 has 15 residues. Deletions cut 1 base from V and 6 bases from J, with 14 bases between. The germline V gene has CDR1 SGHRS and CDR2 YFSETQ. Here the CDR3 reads CASSLLASAINEQFF. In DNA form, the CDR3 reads TGCGCCAGCAGCTTGCTGGCTAGCGCAATCAATGAGCAGTTCTTC. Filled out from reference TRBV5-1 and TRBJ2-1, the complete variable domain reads KAGVTQTPRYLIKTRGQQVTLSCSPISGHRSVSWYQQTPGQGLQFLFEYFSETQRNKGNFPGRFSGRQFSNSRSEMNVSTLELGDSALYLCASSLLASAINEQFFGPGTRLTVL.

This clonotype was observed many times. The CDR3 DNA is TGTGCCAGCAGCTCGACGGGGGGGAGCACAGATACGCAGTATTTT. It translates to CASSSTGGSTDTQYF. The chain is built from TRBV13 and TRBJ2-3; TRBD2 matches 8 bases. Germline CDR1 is PRHDT and CDR2 is FYEKMQ (reference sequence). The CDR3 contains 15 residues. Losses at the gene ends were 4 bases for V and 0 bases for J; bases not matched to a gene: 3.

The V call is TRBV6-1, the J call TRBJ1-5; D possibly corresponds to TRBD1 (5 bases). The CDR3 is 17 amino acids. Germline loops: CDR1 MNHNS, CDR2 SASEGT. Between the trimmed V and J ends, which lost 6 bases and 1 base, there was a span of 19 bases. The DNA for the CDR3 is TGTGCCAGCAGCCAAGGGGATTATGGGGTGAGCAATCAGCCCCAGCATTTT. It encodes CASSQGDYGVSNQPQHF.

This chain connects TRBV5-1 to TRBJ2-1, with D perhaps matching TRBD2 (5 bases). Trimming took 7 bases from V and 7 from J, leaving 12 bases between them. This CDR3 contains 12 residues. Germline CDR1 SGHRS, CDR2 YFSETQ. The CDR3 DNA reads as TGCGCCAGCCAGCTTGGAGGTAATGAGCAGTTCTTC. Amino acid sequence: CASQLGGNEQFF.

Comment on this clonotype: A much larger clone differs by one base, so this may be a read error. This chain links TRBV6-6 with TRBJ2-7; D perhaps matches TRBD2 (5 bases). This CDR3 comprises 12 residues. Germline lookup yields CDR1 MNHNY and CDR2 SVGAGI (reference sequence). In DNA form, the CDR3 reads TGTGCCAGCAGTCACTCGAGGGAAGAGCAGTACTTC. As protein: CASSHSREEQYF.

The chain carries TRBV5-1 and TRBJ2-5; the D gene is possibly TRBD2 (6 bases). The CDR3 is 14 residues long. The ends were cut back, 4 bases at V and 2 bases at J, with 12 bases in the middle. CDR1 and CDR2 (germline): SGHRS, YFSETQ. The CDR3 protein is CASSPGVPQETQYF. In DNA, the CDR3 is TGCGCCAGCAGCCCGGGGGTCCCACAAGAGACCCAGTACTTC.

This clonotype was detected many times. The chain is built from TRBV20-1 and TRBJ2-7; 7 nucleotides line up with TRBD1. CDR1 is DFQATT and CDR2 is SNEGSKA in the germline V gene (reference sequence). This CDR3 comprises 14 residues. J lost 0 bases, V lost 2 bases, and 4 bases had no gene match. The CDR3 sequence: CSARWAGGSYEQYF. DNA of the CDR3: TGCAGTGCTAGATGGGCAGGGGGCTCCTACGAGCAGTACTTC.

As DNA, the CDR3 is TGTGCCAGCAGCTTAGGGTCCGGGACAGGGGCCATTCAGTACTTC. Translating it yields CASSLGSGTGAIQYF. V is TRBV7-6 and J is TRBJ2-4; the match to TRBD1 covers 10 bases. The CDR3 consists of 15 residues. J was trimmed by 9 bases and V by 1 base; bases with no gene match: 6. Looked up from germline, CDR1 is SGHVS and CDR2 is FNYEAQ.

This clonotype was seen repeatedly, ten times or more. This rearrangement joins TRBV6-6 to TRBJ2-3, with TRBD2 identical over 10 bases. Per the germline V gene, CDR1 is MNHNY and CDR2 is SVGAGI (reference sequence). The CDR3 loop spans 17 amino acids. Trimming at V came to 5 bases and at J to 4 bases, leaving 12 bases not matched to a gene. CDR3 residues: CASSHGTSAFLADTQYF. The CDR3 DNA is TGTGCCAGCAGTCACGGGACTAGCGCCTTCTTGGCAGATACGCAGTATTTT.

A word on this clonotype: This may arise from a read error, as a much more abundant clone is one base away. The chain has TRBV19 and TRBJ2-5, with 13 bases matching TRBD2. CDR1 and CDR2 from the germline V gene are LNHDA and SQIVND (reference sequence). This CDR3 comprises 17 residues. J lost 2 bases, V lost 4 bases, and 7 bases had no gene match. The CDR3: CASSKGTSGNRQETQYF. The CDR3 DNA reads TGTGCCAGTAGTAAGGGGACTAGCGGGAATAGGCAAGAGACCCAGTACTTC. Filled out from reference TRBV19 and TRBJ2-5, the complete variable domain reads DGGITQSPKYLFRKEGQNVTLSCEQNLNHDAMYWYRQDPGQGLRLIYYSQIVNDFQKGDIAEGYSVSREKKESFPLTVTSAQKNPTAFYLCASSKGTSGNRQETQYFGPGTRLLVL.

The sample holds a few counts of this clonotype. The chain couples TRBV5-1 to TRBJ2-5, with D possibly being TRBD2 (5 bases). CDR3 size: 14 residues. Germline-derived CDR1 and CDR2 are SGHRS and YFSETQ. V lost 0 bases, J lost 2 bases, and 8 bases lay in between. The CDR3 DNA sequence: TGCGCCAGCAGCTTGGCTAGCCTACAAGAGACCCAGTACTTC. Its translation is CASSLASLQETQYF.

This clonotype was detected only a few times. The CDR3 spells CASTAPPRGGFQETQYF. As DNA, the CDR3 is TGTGCCAGCACCGCCCCGCCCCGGGGGGGGTTCCAAGAGACCCAGTACTTC. The V call is TRBV27, the J call TRBJ2-5; 8 bases match TRBD2. The germline V gene encodes CDR1 MNHEY and CDR2 SMNVEV (reference sequence). The CDR3 runs to 17 residues. V was pared by 7 bases and J by 1 base, with 14 bases of the junction left unmatched.

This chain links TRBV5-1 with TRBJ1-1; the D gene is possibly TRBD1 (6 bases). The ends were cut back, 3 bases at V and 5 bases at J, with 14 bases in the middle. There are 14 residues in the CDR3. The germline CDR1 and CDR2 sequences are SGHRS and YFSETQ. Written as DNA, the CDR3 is TGCGCCAGCAGCTCACGGACAGACGGGACTGAAGCTTTCTTT. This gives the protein CASSSRTDGTEAFF.